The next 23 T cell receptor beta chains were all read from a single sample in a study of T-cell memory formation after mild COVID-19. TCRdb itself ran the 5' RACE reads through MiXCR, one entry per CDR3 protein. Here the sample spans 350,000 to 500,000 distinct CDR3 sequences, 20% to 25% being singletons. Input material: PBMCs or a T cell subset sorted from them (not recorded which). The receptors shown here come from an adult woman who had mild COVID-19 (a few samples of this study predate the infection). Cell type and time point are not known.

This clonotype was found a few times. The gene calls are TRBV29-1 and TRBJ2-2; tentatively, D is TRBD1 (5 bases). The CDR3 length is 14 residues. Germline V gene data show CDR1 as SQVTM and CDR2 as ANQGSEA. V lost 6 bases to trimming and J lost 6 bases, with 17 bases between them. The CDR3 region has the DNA TGCAGCGTAGGGGCCAAATCTACACCCGGGGAGCTGTTTTTT. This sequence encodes CSVGAKSTPGELFF.

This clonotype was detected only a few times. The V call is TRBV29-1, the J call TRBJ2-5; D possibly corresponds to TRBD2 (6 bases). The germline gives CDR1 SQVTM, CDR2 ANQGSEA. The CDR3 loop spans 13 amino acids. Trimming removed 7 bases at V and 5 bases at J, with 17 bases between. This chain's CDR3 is CSGRSRSGETQYF. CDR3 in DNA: TGCAGCGGTAGGAGTCGGAGCGGGGAGACCCAGTACTTC. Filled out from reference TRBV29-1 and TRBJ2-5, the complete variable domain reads SAVISQKPSRDICQRGTSLTIQCQVDSQVTMMFWYRQQPGQSLTLIATANQGSEATYESGFVIDKFPISRPNLTFSTLTVSNMSPEDSSIYLCSGRSRSGETQYFGPGTRLLVL.

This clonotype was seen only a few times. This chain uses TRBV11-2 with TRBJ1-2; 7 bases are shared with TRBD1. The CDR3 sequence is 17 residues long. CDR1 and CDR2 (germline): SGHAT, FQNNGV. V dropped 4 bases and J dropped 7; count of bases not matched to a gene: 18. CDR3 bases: TGTGCCAGCAGCTCGAAAATTCTTACAGGGGATCACCGTGGCTACACCTTC. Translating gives CASSSKILTGDHRGYTF.

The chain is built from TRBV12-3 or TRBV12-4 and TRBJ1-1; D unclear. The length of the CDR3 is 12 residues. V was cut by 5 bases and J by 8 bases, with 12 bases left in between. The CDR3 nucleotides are TGTGCCAGCAGTAACCCGGACGCGGAAGCTTTCTTT. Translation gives CASSNPDAEAFF.

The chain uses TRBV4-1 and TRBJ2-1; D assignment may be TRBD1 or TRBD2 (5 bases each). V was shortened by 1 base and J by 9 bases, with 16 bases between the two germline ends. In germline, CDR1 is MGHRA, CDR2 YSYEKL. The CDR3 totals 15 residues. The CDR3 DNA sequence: TGCGCCAGCAGCCAAGTTCCCGGGGCTGGGGCTGAGCAGTTCTTC. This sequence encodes CASSQVPGAGAEQFF.

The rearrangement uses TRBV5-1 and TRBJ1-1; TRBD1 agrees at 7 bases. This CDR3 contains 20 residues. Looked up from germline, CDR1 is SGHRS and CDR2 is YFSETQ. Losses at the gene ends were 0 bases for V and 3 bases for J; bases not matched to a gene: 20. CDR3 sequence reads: CASSLGWAAQGDRGDTEAFF. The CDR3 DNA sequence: TGCGCCAGCAGCTTGGGGTGGGCAGCCCAGGGGGACCGGGGGGACACTGAAGCTTTCTTT. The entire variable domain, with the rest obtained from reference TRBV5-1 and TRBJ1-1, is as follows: KAGVTQTPRYLIKTRGQQVTLSCSPISGHRSVSWYQQTPGQGLQFLFEYFSETQRNKGNFPGRFSGRQFSNSRSEMNVSTLELGDSALYLCASSLGWAAQGDRGDTEAFFGQGTRLTVV.

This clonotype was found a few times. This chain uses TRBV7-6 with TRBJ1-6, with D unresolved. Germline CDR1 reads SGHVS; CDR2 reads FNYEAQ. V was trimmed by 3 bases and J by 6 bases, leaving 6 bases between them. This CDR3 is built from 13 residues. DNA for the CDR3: TGTGCCAGCAGCTTTGATCTTAATTCACCCCTCCACTTT. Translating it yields CASSFDLNSPLHF.

The CDR3 sequence: CASSSGTGSPWVTQYF. The DNA of the CDR3 is TGCGCCAGCAGCTCGGGGACAGGGTCCCCGTGGGTGACCCAGTACTTC. This chain connects TRBV5-1 to TRBJ2-5; 9 positions agree with TRBD1. V lost 3 bases and J lost 7; bases outside the gene matches: 13. This CDR3 spans 16 amino acids. Germline values: CDR1 SGHRS, CDR2 YFSETQ.

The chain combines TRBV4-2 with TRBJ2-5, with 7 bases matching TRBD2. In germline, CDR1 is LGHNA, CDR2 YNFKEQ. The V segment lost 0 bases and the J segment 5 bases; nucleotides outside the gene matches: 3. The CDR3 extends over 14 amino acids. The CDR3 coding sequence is TGTGCCAGCAGCCAAGATGGGAGGGGTGAGACCCAGTACTTC. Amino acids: CASSQDGRGETQYF.

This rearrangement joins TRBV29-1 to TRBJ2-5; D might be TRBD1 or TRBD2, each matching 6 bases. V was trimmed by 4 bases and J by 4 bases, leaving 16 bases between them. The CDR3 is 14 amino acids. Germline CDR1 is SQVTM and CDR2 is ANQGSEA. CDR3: CSVVGPGARETQYF. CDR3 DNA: TGCAGCGTTGTAGGGCCGGGGGCGCGAGAGACCCAGTACTTC.

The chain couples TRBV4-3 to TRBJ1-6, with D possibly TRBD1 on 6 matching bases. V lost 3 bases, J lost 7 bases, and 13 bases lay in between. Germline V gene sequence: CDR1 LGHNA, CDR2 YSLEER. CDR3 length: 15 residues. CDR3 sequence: CASSHLDSRNSPLHF. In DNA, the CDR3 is TGCGCCAGCAGCCACTTGGACAGCAGAAATTCACCCCTCCACTTT.

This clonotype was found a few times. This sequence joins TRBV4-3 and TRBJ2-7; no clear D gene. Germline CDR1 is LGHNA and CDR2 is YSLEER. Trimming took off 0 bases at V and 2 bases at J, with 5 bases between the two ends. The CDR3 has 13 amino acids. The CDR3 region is CASSQETTYEQYF. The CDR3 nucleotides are TGCGCCAGCAGCCAAGAAACGACCTACGAGCAGTACTTC.

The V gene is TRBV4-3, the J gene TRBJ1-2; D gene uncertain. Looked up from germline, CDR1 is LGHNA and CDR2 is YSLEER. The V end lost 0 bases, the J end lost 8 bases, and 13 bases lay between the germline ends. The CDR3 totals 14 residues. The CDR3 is CASSQDTEAGGYTF. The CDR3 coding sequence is TGCGCCAGCAGCCAAGATACAGAAGCAGGCGGCTACACCTTC.

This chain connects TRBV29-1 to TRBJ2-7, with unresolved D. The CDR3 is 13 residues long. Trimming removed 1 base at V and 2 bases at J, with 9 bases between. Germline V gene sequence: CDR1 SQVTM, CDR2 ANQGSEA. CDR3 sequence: CSVEGHATYEQYF. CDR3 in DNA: TGCAGCGTTGAAGGGCACGCGACCTACGAGCAGTACTTC.

The CDR3 reads CASSEEGTAYEQYF. The DNA for the CDR3 is TGTGCCAGCAGTGAAGAGGGAACCGCCTACGAGCAGTACTTC. This sequence joins TRBV6-1 and TRBJ2-7; D not resolved. Trimming pared 1 base from V and 2 bases from J, leaving 9 bases between. The CDR3 sequence is 14 residues long. In germline, CDR1 is MNHNS, CDR2 SASEGT.

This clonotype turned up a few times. For the CDR3, the DNA is TGTGCCAGCAGTTACGGTGGGACAGCTTTTGACGAGCAGTACTTC. This translates into CASSYGGTAFDEQYF. The rearrangement uses TRBV6-5 and TRBJ2-7; TRBD1 matches at 7 bases. J lost 5 bases, V lost 2 bases, and 9 bases had no gene match. Germline V gene lookup returns CDR1 MNHEY and CDR2 SVGAGI. The length of the CDR3 is 15 residues.

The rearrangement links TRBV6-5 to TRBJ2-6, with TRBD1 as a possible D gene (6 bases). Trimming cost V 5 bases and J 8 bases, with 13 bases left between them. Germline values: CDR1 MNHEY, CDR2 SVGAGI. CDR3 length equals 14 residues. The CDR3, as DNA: TGTGCCAGCAGTAGATTCGGACAGACCAACGTCCTGACTTTC. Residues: CASSRFGQTNVLTF.

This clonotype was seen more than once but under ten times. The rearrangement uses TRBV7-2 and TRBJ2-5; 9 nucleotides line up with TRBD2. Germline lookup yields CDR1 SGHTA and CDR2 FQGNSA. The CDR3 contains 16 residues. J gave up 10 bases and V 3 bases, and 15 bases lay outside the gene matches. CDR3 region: CASSLSSGSRGLIQYF. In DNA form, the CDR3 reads TGTGCCAGCAGCTTGAGTAGCGGGAGCCGGGGTTTGATCCAGTACTTC.

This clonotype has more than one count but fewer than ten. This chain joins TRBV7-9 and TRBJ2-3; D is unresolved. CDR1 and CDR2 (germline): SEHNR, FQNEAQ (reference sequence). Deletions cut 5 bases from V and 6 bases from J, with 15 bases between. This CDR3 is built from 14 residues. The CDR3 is CASSPPNGRDTQYF. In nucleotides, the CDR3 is TGTGCCAGCAGCCCACCGAATGGCAGGGATACGCAGTATTTT. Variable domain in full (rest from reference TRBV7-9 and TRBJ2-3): DTGVSQNPRHKITKRGQNVTFRCDPISEHNRLYWYRQTLGQGPEFLTYFQNEAQLEKSRLLSDRFSAERPKGSFSTLEIQRTEQGDSAMYLCASSPPNGRDTQYFGPGTRLTVL.

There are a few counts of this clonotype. The CDR3 region has the DNA TGTGCCAGCAGCCTCCGGGACAGCTCTAAAAATGAGCAGTTCTTC. Its protein is CASSLRDSSKNEQFF. The genes are TRBV7-2 and TRBJ2-1; 7 nucleotides line up with TRBD1. Germline values: CDR1 SGHTA, CDR2 FQGNSA. The V segment lost 5 bases and the J segment 7 bases; nucleotides outside the gene matches: 11. This CDR3 contains 15 residues.

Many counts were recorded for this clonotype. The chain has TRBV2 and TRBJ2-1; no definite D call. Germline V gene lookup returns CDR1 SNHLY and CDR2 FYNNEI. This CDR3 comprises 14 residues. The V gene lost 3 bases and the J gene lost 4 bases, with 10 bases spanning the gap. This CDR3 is CASSDRTGYNEQFF. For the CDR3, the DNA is TGTGCCAGCAGTGATCGGACCGGGTACAATGAGCAGTTCTTC.

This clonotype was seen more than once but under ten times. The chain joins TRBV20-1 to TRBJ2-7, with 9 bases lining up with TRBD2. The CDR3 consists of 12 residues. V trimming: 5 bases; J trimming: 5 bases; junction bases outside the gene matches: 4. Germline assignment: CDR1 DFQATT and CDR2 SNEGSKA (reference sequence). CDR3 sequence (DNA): TGCAGTGCTCGGCGGGGGGGTCACGAGCAGTACTTC. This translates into CSARRGGHEQYF.

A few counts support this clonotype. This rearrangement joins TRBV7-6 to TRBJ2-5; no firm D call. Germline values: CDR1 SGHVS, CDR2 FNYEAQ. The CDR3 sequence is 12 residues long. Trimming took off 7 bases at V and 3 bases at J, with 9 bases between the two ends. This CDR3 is CASNYPKETQYF. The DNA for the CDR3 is TGTGCCAGCAACTACCCGAAAGAGACCCAGTACTTC. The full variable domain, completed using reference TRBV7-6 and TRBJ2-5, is GAGVSQSPRYKVTKRGQDVALRCDPISGHVSLYWYRQALGQGPEFLTYFNYEAQQDKSGLPNDRFSAERPEGSISTLTIQRTEQRDSAMYRCASNYPKETQYFGPGTRLLVL.